The text below deals with one T cell receptor beta chain. No antigen is known for it. The data are from a study of T cells in Graves' hyperthyroidism and ophthalmopathy. Clinical Activity Scores of at least 3, NOSPECS grades of at least 4 and durations under 3 months characterized ophthalmopathy patients. Exclusions: uncontrolled infection, other autoimmune disease, pregnancy, lactation. Study-wide results and limits: Most thyroid clonotypes expanded above 0.001 appeared in blood too. The model identified upcoming ophthalmopathy a median about six months ahead of onset.

J lost 4 bases, V lost 0 bases, and 9 bases had no gene match. The length of the CDR3 is 17 residues. Germline assignment: CDR1 LGHDT and CDR2 YNNKEL (reference sequence). Amplification yielded TCR beta CDR3 regions, with RNA transcripts as the source. TCR CDR3 underwent first-round RT-PCR with the HTBI primer set. TCRdb reprocessed the multiplex PCR reads via MiXCR and lists one record per CDR3 protein. This table has approximately 530,000 distinct CDR3 sequences, about 20% appearing once. The clonotype was recovered from a man aged 35 to 55 with Graves' ophthalmopathy. The chain is built from TRBV3-1 and TRBJ2-1; 7 bases are shared with TRBD2. The specimen sequenced was blood. The CDR3 is CASSQDRGGGTYNEQFF. In nucleotides, the CDR3 is TGTGCCAGCAGCCAAGATCGGGGCGGGGGAACTTACAATGAGCAGTTCTTC.